Given below is one T cell receptor beta chain in context. The data stem from a study of blood T cell repertoires in COVID-19. Study-level background: Nucleic acid was either cDNA or gDNA, and it came from T cells, B-cell-depleted T cells, or PBMCs.

During active infection, Seattle patients enrolled and were then monitored through disease. Original data processing: The authors estimated nucleated cell counts from reference gene primer amplification. Assay used: immunoSEQ multiplex PCR; TCRdb lists only in-frame clones, some missing. That table is the source of V, J and clone size, and D and trimming were worked out from the DNA. The sample comprises a few hundred thousand clones, over 80% of which are singletons, and 1.3% rests with the top ten. The material sequenced was peripheral blood. This sequence was found in a woman aged 25 to 39 with COVID-19, enrolled during active disease.

The CDR3 region is CASSGLGSGNTIYF. CDR3 nucleotides: TGTGCCAGCTCGGGGTTGGGGTCAGGAAACACCATATATTTT. The chain has TRBV6-5 and TRBJ1-3; D gene uncertain. Germline V lookup: CDR1 MNHEY, CDR2 SVGAGI. V was shortened by 8 bases and J by 4 bases, with 15 bases between the two germline ends. There are 14 residues in the CDR3.